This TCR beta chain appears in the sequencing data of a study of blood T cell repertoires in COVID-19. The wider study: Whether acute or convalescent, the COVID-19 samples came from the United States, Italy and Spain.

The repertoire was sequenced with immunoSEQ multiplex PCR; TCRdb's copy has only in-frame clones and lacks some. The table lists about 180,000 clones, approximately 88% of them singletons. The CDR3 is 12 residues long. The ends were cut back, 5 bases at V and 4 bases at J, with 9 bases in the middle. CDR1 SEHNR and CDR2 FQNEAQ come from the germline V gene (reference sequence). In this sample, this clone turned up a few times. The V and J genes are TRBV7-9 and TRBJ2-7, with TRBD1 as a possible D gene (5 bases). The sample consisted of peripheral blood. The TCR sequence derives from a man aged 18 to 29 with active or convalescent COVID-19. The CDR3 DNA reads TGTGCCAGCAGCGAGCAGGGTTACGAGCAGTACTTC. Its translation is CASSEQGYEQYF. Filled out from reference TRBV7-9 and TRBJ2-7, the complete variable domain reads DTGVSQNPRHKITKRGQNVTFRCDPISEHNRLYWYRQTLGQGPEFLTYFQNEAQLEKSRLLSDRFSAERPKGSFSTLEIQRTEQGDSAMYLCASSEQGYEQYFGPGTRLTVT.